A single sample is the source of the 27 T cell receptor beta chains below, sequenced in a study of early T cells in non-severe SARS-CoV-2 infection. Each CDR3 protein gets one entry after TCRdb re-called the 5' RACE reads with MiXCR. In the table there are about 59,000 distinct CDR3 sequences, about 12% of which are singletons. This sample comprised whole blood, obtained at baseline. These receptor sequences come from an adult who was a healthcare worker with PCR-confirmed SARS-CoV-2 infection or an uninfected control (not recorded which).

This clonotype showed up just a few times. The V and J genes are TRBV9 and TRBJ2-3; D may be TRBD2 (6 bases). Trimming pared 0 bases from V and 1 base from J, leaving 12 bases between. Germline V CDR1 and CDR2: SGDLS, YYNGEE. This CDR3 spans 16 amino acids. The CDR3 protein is CASSVGGGFRTDTQYF. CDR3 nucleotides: TGTGCCAGCAGCGTAGGTGGGGGGTTCCGCACAGATACGCAGTATTTT.

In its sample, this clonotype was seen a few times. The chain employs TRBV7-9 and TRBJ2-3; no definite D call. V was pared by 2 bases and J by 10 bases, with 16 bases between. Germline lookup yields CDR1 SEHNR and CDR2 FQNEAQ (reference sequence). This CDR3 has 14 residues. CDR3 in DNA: TGTGCCAGCAGCTTACTCCCGGGCCCTCTTCCGCAGTATTTT. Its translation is CASSLLPGPLPQYF.

This CDR3 is CASTPRVGTQETQYF. The CDR3 DNA reads as TGTGCCAGCACCCCCCGGGTCGGGACACAAGAGACCCAGTACTTC. The rearrangement joins TRBV12-3 or TRBV12-4 to TRBJ2-5; a possible D gene is TRBD1 (6 bases). With 7 bases removed from V and 2 bases from J, the gap between germline ends came to 17 bases. The CDR3 has 15 amino acids.

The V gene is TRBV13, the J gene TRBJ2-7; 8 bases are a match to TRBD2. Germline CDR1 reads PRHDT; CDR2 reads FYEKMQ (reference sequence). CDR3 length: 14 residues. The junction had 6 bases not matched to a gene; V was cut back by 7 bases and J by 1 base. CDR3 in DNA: TGTGCCAGCACCCAGCGGGGGTGGTCCTACGAGCAGTACTTC. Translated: CASTQRGWSYEQYF.

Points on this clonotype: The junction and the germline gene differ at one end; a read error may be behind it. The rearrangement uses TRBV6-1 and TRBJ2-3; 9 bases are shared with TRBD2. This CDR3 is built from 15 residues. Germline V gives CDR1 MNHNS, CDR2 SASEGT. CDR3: CASTRLAADTDTQYF. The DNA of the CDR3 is TGTGCCAGCACCCGACTAGCGGCTGACACAGATACGCAGTATTTC.

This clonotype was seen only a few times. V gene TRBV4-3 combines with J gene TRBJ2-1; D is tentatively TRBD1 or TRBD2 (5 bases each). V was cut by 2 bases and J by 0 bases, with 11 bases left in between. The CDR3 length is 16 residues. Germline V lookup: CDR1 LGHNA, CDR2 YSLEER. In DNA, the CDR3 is TGCGCCAGCAGCCAACCGGTGGGGGACTCCTACAATGAGCAGTTCTTC. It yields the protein CASSQPVGDSYNEQFF.

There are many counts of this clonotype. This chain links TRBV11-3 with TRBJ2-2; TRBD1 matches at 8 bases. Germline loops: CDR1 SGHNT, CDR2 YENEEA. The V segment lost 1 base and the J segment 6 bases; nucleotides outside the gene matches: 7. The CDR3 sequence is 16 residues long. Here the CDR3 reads CASSLGHRGIPGELFF. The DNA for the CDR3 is TGTGCCAGCAGCTTAGGCCACAGGGGGATACCCGGGGAGCTGTTTTTT.

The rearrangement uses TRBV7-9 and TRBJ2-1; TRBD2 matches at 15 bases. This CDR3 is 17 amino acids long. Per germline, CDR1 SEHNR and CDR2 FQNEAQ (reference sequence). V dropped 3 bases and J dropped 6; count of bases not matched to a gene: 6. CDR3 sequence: CASSFPQGLAGGNEQFF. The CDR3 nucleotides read TGTGCCAGCAGCTTCCCCCAGGGACTAGCGGGAGGCAATGAGCAGTTCTTC.

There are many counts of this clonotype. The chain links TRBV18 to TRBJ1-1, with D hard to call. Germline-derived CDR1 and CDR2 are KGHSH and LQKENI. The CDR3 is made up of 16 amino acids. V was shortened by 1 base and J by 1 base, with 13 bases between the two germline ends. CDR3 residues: CASSPQVSTANTEAFF. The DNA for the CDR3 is TGTGCCAGCTCACCACAGGTTTCTACGGCGAACACTGAAGCTTTCTTT.

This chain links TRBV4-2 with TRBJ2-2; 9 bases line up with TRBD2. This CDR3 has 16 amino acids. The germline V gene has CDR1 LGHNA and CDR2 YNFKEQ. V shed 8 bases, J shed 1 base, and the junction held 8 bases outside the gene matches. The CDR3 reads CASGGGAGGNTGELFF. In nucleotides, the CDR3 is TGTGCCAGCGGCGGGGGGGCCGGTGGGAACACCGGGGAGCTGTTTTTT.

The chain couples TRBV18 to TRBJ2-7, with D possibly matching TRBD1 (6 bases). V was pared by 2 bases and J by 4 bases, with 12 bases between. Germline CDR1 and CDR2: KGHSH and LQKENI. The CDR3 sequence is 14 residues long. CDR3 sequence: CASSPTGSWYEQYF. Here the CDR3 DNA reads TGTGCCAGCTCACCAACAGGGAGTTGGTACGAGCAGTACTTC.

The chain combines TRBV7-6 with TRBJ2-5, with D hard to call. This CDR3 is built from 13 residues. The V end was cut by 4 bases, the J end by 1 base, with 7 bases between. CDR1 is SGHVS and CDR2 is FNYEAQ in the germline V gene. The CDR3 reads CASSSLSQETQYF. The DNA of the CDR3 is TGTGCCAGCAGCTCGTTAAGCCAAGAGACCCAGTACTTC.

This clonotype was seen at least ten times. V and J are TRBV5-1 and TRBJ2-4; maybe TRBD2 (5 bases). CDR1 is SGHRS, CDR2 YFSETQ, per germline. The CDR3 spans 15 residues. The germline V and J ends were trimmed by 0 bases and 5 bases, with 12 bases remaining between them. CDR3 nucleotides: TGCGCCAGCAGCTTGGTAGGCGGGTCCCAAAACATTCAGTACTTC. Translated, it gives CASSLVGGSQNIQYF.

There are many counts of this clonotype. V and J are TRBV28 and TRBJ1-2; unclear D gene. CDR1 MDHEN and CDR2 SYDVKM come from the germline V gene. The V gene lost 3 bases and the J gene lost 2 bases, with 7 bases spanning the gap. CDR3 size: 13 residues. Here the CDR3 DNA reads TGTGCCAGCAGTTTGGAAGGGAACTATGGCTACACCTTC. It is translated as CASSLEGNYGYTF.

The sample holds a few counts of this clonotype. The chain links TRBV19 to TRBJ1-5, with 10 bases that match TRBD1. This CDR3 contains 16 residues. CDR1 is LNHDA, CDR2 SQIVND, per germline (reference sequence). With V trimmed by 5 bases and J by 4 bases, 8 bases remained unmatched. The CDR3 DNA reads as TGTGCCAGTAGTCCTCGGGACAGGGGACTTAATCAGCCCCAGCATTTT. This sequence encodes CASSPRDRGLNQPQHF.

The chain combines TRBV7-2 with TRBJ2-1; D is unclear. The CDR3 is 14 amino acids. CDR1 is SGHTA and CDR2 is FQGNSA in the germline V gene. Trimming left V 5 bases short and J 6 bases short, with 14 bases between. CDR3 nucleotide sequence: TGTGCCAGCAGCCCTACCCTCAGCAGCAATGAGCAGTTCTTC. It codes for CASSPTLSSNEQFF.

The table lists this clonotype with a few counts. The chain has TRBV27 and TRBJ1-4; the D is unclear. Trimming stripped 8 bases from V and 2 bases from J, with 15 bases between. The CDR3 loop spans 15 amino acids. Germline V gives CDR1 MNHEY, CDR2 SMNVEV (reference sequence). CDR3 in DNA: TGTGCCAGCGGCCGAACGCAGGTTACTAATGAAAAACTGTTTTTT. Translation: CASGRTQVTNEKLFF.

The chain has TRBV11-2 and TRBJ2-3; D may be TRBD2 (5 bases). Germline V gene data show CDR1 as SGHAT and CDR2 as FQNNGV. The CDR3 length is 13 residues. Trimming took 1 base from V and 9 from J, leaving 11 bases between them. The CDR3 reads CASSLGGRGTQYF. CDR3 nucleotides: TGTGCCAGCAGCTTAGGAGGGCGCGGGACGCAGTATTTT.

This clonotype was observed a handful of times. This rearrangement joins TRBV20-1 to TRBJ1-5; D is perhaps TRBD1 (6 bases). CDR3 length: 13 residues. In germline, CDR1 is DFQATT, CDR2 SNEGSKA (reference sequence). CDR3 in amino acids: CSVRGISNQPQHF. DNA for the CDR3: TGCAGCGTTAGGGGGATTAGCAATCAGCCCCAGCATTTT.

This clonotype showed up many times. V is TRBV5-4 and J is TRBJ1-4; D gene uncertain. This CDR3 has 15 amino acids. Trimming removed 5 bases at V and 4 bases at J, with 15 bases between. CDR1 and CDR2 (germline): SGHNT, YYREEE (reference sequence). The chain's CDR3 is CASSINRAVNEKLFF. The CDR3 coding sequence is TGTGCCAGCAGTATTAACCGGGCCGTTAATGAAAAACTGTTTTTT.

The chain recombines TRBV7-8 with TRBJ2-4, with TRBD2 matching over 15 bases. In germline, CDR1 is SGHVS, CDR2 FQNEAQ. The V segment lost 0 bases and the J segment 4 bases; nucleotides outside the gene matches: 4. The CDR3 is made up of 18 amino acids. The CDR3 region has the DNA TGTGCCAGCAGCTTAGCGGGACTAGCGGGGGGTCCGAAAAACATTCAGTACTTC. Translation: CASSLAGLAGGPKNIQYF.

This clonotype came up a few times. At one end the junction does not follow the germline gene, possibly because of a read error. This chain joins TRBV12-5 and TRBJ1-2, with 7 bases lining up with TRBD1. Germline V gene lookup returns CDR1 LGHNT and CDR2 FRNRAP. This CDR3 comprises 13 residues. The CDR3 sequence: CASGLSLGQNAYF. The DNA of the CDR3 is TGTGCTAGTGGTTTGTCCCTGGGACAGAATGCCTACTTC.

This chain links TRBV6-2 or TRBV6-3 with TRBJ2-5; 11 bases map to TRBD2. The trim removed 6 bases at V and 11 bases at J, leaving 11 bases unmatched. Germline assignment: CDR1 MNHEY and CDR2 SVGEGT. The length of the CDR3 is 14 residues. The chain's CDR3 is CASSPLGLAEPQYF. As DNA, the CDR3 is TGTGCCAGCAGCCCCCTGGGACTAGCGGAGCCTCAGTACTTC.

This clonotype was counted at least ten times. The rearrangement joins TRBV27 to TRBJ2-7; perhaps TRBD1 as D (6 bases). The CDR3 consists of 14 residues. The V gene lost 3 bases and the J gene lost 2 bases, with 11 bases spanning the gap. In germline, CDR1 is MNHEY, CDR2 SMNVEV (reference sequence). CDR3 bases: TGTGCCAGCAGTTTCGACAGGAGTACCTACGAGCAGTACTTC. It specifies CASSFDRSTYEQYF.

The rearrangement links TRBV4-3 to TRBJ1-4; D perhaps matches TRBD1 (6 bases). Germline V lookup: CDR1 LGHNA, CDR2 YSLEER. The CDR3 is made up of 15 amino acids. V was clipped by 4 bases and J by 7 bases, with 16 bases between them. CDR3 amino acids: CASSRVDRTGEKLFF. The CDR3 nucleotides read TGCGCCAGCAGCCGGGTCGACAGGACCGGTGAAAAACTGTTTTTT.

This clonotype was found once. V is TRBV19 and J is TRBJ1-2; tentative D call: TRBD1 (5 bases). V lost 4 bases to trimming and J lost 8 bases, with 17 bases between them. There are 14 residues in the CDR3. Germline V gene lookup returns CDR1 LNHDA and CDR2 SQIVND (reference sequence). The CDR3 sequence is CASSSSGPPFGYTF. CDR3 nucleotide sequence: TGTGCCAGTAGTAGCTCGGGACCGCCGTTCGGCTACACCTTC.

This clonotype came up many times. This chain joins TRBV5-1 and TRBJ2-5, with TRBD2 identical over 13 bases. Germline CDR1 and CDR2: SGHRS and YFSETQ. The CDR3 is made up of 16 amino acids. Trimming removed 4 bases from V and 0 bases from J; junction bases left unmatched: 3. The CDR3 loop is CASSRGLAGYQETQYF. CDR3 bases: TGCGCCAGCAGCCGGGGACTAGCGGGGTACCAAGAGACCCAGTACTTC.